Listed below are T cell receptor beta chains from one sample, sequenced in a study of technical replicates of blood from a few donors. Produced via immunoSEQ multiplex PCR; TCRdb's table is partial and in-frame only. The sample includes tens of thousands of clones, 90% to 95% of them seen just once. The material sequenced was T cells isolated from PBMCs. The origin of the receptors is a human donor in good health. CDR3s leave out the opening cysteine and the closing phenylalanine or tryptophan.

j_gene: TRBJ2-4; v_gene: TRBV7-9; CDR3aa: ASRAGTANIQY
j_gene: TRBJ2-1; v_gene: TRBV9; CDR3aa: ASSVAGTYNEQF
j_gene: TRBJ1-1; v_gene: TRBV7-3; CDR3aa: ASTPARPTEAF
j_gene: TRBJ1-1; v_gene: TRBV30; CDR3aa: ACQDRVWTEAF
j_gene: TRBJ1-4; v_gene: TRBV19; CDR3aa: ASRLTGGTNEKLF
j_gene: TRBJ2-5; v_gene: TRBV10-2; CDR3aa: ASSASYGTSGKVETQY
j_gene: TRBJ2-4; v_gene: TRBV28; CDR3aa: ASSPPGLAKNIQY
j_gene: TRBJ2-7; v_gene: TRBV7-9; CDR3aa: ASSPRDSSYEQY
j_gene: TRBJ2-3; v_gene: TRBV5-6; CDR3aa: ASSWAGFSTDTQY
j_gene: TRBJ2-1; v_gene: TRBV10-2; CDR3aa: ASTPSSGTNEQF
j_gene: TRBJ2-7; v_gene: TRBV7-9; CDR3aa: ASSPAQGLSYEQY
j_gene: TRBJ1-1; v_gene: TRBV6-1; CDR3aa: ASSEGAGSVNTEAF
j_gene: TRBJ2-7; v_gene: TRBV11-3; CDR3aa: ASSLGTGTSYEQY
j_gene: TRBJ2-7; v_gene: TRBV5-1; CDR3aa: ASSLVGQNYEQY
j_gene: TRBJ2-1; v_gene: TRBV20-1; CDR3aa: SAPGFEQF
j_gene: TRBJ2-5; v_gene: TRBV11-2; CDR3aa: ASSLEGLASQETQY
j_gene: TRBJ1-3; v_gene: TRBV7-2; CDR3aa: ASSLDRERGNTIY
j_gene: TRBJ2-3; v_gene: TRBV5-4; CDR3aa: ASSLYGLANTQY